Listed here is a single T cell receptor beta chain. The sample is drawn from a study of blood T cell repertoires in COVID-19. Study background: Italy, Spain and the United States were the sources of the convalescent and acute COVID-19 samples. The cDNA or gDNA used as material had been derived from T cells, B-cell-depleted T cells, or PBMCs.

Seattle participants joined during active infection and were tracked over time. Germline CDR1 reads SGHNT; CDR2 reads YYREEE (reference sequence). J lost 2 bases, V lost 4 bases, and 6 bases had no gene match. The CDR3 covers 17 residues. Original processing notes: It was from reference gene primer amplification that nucleated cell counts were estimated. Sequencing was performed with immunoSEQ multiplex PCR; in TCRdb, only in-frame clones are kept and a portion is missing. V and J calls and clone size are as listed in that table; D and trimming were resolved from the DNA. Of under 550,000 clones in the sample, 70% to 90% were seen once.

This receptor was identified in a man younger than 35 with COVID-19, enrolled during active disease. This chain joins TRBV5-4 and TRBJ2-3; 14 nucleotides agree with TRBD2. Material for sequencing was peripheral blood. CDR3 sequence reads: CASSQRLAGGNTDTQYF. For the CDR3, the DNA is TGTGCCAGCAGCCAAAGACTAGCGGGAGGGAACACAGATACGCAGTATTTT.